Included here is one T cell receptor beta chain sequence, with context. As handled by the study authors: The assay estimated nucleated cells by amplifying reference gene primers. Sequencing used immunoSEQ multiplex PCR; TCRdb keeps in-frame clones, though not all of them. The V and J calls and clone size are taken from that table; D and trimming were inferred from the DNA. The table includes about 25,000 clones, about 80% detected once. This entry is derived from a study of blood T cell repertoires in COVID-19. Study at large: The United States, Italy and Spain supplied acute and convalescent COVID-19 samples. Sample material is recorded as cDNA or gDNA derived from T cells, B-cell-depleted T cells, or PBMCs.

V lost 3 bases to trimming and J lost 2 bases; unmatched junction nucleotides: 5. The length of the CDR3 is 15 residues. The germline CDR1 and CDR2 sequences are MDHEN and SYDVKM. J is TRBJ2-7 and V is TRBV28; 9 bases line up with TRBD2. Sample: peripheral blood. The receptor was isolated from a human donor in a cohort sampled during active COVID-19. The CDR3, as DNA: TGTGCCAGCAGTTTGGGGGCTAGCGGGGCCTACGAGCAGTACTTC. Encoded protein: CASSLGASGAYEQYF.